The rows below give T cell receptor beta chains drawn from one sample of a study of CD8+ T cells in alopecia areata. TCRdb's table, derived via immunoSEQ multiplex PCR, lists solely in-frame clones and lacks some. The sample includes fewer than 110,000 clones, roughly half of them seen just once. Sequencing used CD4+ T cells sorted from blood. These receptors were collected from a human donor in good health. Both conserved end residues are part of each CDR3. D genes are given only for firm matches. Not every row has a clone size; where given, it reads once, few, many or a size class.

TRBJ2-3	-	TRBV11-2	few	TGTGCCAGCAGCTTAGCTGGGGGAGGCACAGATACGCAGTATTTT	CASSLAGGGTDTQYF
TRBJ2-5	-	TRBV28	-	TGTGCCAGCCGACCCCCAGGAAGCCAAGAGACCCAGTACTTC	CASRPPGSQETQYF
TRBJ2-5	TRBD1	TRBV5-8	few	TGTGCCAGCAGCTTGGGAGCTCAACAGGGGGTGGAGACCCAGTACTTC	CASSLGAQQGVETQYF
TRBJ2-4	-	TRBV29-1	-	TGCAGCGTTGAGGAACAGGCAAACATTCAGTACTTC	CSVEEQANIQYF
TRBJ1-2	TRBD1	TRBV30	few	TGTGCCTGGAGCACTGGACAGGGGGGGGCCTATGGCTACACCTTC	CAWSTGQGGAYGYTF
TRBJ2-7	-	TRBV19	few	TGTGCCAGTAGTATCGCGGCGGGGGCGGAGCAGTACTTC	CASSIAAGAEQYF
TRBJ2-1	TRBD2	TRBV5-1	-	TGCGCCAGCAGCGTGGGCAATCCGGGACTAGCGGGGGATTTTGAGTTCTTC	CASSVGNPGLAGDFEFF
TRBJ2-5	-	TRBV5-1	once	TGCGCCAGCAGCTTGGACCACGACAGCCAAGAGACCCAGTACTTC	CASSLDHDSQETQYF
TRBJ2-3	TRBD2	TRBV28	few	TGTGCCAGCAGTTTTCTAGCGGGGTACACAGATACGCAGTATTTT	CASSFLAGYTDTQYF
TRBJ2-6	-	TRBV29-1	few	TGCAGCGTTCGGAGCCGGGCCAACGTCCTGACTTTC	CSVRSRANVLTF
TRBJ1-2	-	TRBV7-2	-	TGTGCCAGCAGCTTAGTTGCGGGCAGTAACTATGGCTACACCTTC	CASSLVAGSNYGYTF
TRBJ2-2	-	TRBV25-1	once	TGTGCCAGCAGTGAGCCGACACCCTCTCCCGGGGAGCTGTTTTTT	CASSEPTPSPGELFF
TRBJ1-2	-	TRBV25-1	-	TGTGCCAGCAGTGACCAGGGATATGGCTACACCTTC	CASSDQGYGYTF
TRBJ2-2	TRBD1	TRBV6-1	-	TGTGCCAGCAGTGAAGTGGGGACAGGCGGGGAGCTGTTTTTT	CASSEVGTGGELFF
TRBJ1-2	-	TRBV6-6	-	TGTGCCAGCAGTTCGGGGCTTGACTATGGCTACACCTTC	CASSSGLDYGYTF
TRBJ2-6	-	TRBV30	-	TGTGCCTGGAGTCCCCAGGTCTCTGGGGCCAACGTCCTGACTTTC	CAWSPQVSGANVLTF